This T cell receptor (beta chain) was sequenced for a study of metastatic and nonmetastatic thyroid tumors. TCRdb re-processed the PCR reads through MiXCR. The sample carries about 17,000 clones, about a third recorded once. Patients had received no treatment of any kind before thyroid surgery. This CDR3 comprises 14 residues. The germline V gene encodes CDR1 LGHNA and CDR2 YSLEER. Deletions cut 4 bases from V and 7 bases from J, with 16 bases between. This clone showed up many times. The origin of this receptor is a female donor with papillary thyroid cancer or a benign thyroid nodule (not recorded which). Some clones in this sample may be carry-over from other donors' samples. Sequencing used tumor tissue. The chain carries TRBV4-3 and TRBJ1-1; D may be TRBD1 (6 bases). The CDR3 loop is CASSPLLEGGEAFF. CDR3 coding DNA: TGCGCCAGCAGCCCCTTACTCGAGGGGGGTGAAGCTTTCTTT.